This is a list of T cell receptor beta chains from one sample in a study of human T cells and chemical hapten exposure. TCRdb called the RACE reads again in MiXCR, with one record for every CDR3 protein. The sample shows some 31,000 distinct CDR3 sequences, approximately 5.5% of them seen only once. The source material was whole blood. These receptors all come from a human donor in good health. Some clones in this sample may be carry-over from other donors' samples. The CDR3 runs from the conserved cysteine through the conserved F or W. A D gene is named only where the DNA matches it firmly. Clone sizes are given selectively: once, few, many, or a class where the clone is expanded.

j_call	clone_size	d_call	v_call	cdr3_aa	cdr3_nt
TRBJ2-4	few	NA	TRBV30	CAWSVTRSQTVRYF	TGTGCCTGGAGTGTTACTCGGTCCCAAACAGTGCGGTACTTC
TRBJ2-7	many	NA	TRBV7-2	CASSLDGKQYF	TGTGCCAGCAGCTTAGACGGGAAGCAGTACTTC
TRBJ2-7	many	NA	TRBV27	CASSLGGLGEQYF	TGTGCCAGCAGTTTAGGAGGGTTGGGCGAGCAGTACTTC
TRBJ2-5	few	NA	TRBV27	CASSSLGTLQETQYF	TGTGCCAGCAGTTCCCTTGGGACTCTTCAAGAGACCCAGTACTTC
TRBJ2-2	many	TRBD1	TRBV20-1	CSASRQGVTGELFF	TGCAGTGCTAGCAGGCAGGGGGTTACCGGGGAGCTGTTTTTT
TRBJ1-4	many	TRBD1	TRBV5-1	CASSPTTGGHEKLFF	TGCGCCAGCAGCCCTACGACAGGGGGCCACGAAAAACTGTTTTTT
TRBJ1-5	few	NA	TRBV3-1	CASSYTVNQPQHF	TGTGCCAGCAGCTACACAGTTAATCAGCCCCAGCATTTT
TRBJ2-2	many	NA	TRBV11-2	CASSLDGVLFF	TGTGCCAGCAGCTTAGACGGTGTGCTGTTTTTT
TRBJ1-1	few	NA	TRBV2	CASSVWEADTEAFF	TGTGCCAGCAGTGTATGGGAAGCGGACACTGAAGCTTTCTTT
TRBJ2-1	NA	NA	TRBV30	CAWSEGVSSYNEQFF	TGTGCCTGGAGCGAGGGTGTTAGCTCCTACAATGAGCAGTTCTTC
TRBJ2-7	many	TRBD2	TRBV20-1	CSASGARGRVASEQYF	TGCAGTGCTAGCGGGGCTAGAGGGAGGGTTGCGTCAGAGCAGTACTTC
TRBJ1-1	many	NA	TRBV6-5	CASSSTGINTEAFF	TGTGCCAGCAGTTCTACAGGGATTAACACTGAAGCTTTCTTT
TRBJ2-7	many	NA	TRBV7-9	CASSLTYEQYF	TGTGCCAGCAGCCTTACCTACGAGCAGTACTTC
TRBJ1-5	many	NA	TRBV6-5	CASSYSHLGDQPQHF	TGTGCCAGCAGTTACTCACACCTGGGCGATCAGCCCCAGCATTTT
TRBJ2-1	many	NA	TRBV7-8	CASSLVFLTNEQFF	TGTGCCAGCAGCTTAGTGTTTCTCACCAATGAGCAGTTCTTC
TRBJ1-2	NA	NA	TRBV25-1	CASSETALVSRYGYTF	TGTGCCAGCAGTGAGACCGCCCTAGTATCCCGCTATGGCTACACCTTC
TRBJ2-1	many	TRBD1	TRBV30	CAYSSLVGDSEQFF	TGTGCTTATTCCTCGTTAGTGGGGGACAGTGAGCAGTTCTTC
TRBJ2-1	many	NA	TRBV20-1	CSARAHSAVNEQFF	TGCAGTGCTAGAGCACACAGCGCAGTGAATGAGCAGTTCTTC
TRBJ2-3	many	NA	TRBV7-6	CASSLSQSWTSTDTQYF	TGTGCCAGCAGCTTAAGCCAGTCGTGGACCTCCACAGATACGCAGTATTTT
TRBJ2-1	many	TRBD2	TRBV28	CASSPTLAGSYNEQFF	TGTGCCAGCAGCCCGACGTTAGCGGGCTCCTACAATGAGCAGTTCTTC
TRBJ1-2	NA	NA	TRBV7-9	CASSLVRGASYGYTF	TGTGCCAGCAGCTTAGTTCGGGGGGCGAGCTATGGCTACACCTTC
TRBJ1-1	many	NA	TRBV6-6	CASSYQSLNTEAFF	TGTGCCAGCAGTTACCAGAGCCTTAACACTGAAGCTTTCTTT
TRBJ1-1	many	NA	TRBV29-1	CSVVRQLNTEAFF	TGCAGCGTTGTGCGCCAGTTGAACACTGAAGCTTTCTTT
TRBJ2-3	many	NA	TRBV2	CASRVTDTQYF	TGTGCCAGCAGAGTCACAGATACGCAGTATTTT
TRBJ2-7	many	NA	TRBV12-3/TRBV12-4	CASSLQTSSYEQYF	TGTGCCAGCAGTCTACAGACTAGTAGTTACGAGCAGTACTTC
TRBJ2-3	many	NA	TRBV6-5	CATLSPNGAGTQYF	TGTGCCACCCTCTCGCCTAACGGGGCGGGTACGCAGTATTTT
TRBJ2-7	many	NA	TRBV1	CTSRRRVPYEQYF	TGCACCAGCAGACGGAGGGTCCCCTACGAGCAGTACTTC
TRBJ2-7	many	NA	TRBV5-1	CASSLRTDAYEQYF	TGCGCCAGCAGCTTGAGGACAGATGCATACGAGCAGTACTTC
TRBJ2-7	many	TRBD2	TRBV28	CASSAPGLAYYEQYF	TGTGCCAGCAGTGCACCGGGACTAGCGTACTACGAGCAGTACTTC
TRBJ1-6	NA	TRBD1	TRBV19	CASSGDRNYSPLHF	TGTGCCAGTAGTGGGGACAGGAACTATTCACCCCTCCACTTT
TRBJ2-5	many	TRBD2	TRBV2	CASRRTSGAPQETQYF	TGTGCCAGCAGGCGGACTAGCGGGGCTCCCCAAGAGACCCAGTACTTC
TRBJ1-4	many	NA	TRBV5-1	CASSLEPGIEKLFF	TGCGCCAGCAGCTTGGAGCCGGGAATTGAAAAACTGTTTTTT
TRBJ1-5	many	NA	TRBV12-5	CASGRQNNQPQHF	TGTGCTAGTGGCCGACAGAACAATCAGCCCCAGCATTTT
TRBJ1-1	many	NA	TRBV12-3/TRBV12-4	CASRLTANTEAFF	TGTGCCAGCAGGCTGACTGCCAACACTGAAGCTTTCTTT
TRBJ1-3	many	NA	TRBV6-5	CASSYSRGWGNTIYF	TGTGCCAGCAGTTACTCCAGGGGATGGGGAAACACCATATATTTT
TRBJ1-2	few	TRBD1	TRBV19	CASSPRGTDNYGYTF	TGTGCCAGTAGTCCGAGGGGGACAGATAACTATGGCTACACCTTC
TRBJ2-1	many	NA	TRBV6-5	CASSYRQYNEQFF	TGTGCCAGCAGTTACAGGCAGTACAATGAGCAGTTCTTC
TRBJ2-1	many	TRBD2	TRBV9	CASSEVAGGQANSFF	TGTGCCAGCAGCGAAGTAGCGGGAGGGCAGGCCAATTCGTTCTTC
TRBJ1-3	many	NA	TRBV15	CATSSSDRPRNTIYF	TGTGCCACCAGCTCCTCCGACAGACCTCGAAACACCATATATTTT
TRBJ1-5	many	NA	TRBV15	CATSRRGGPRQPQHF	TGTGCCACCAGCAGACGGGGCGGGCCCAGGCAGCCCCAGCATTTT
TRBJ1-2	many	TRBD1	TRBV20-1	CSATDGTAQSSYGYTF	TGCAGTGCGACCGATGGGACAGCTCAATCCAGTTATGGCTACACCTTC
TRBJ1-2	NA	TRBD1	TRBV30	CAWRFGTGVGYTF	TGTGCCTGGAGGTTCGGGACAGGGGTTGGCTACACCTTC
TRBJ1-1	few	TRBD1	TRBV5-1	CASSPAETGESYAFF	TGCGCCAGCAGCCCGGCCGAAACAGGGGAGTCTTACGCTTTCTTT
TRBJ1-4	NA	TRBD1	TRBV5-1	CASSLGTGSVEKLFF	TGCGCCAGCAGCTTGGGGACAGGGTCTGTTGAAAAACTGTTTTTT
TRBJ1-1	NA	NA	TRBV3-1	CASSQDGGAMEAFF	TGTGCCAGCAGCCAAGATGGTGGAGCTATGGAAGCTTTCTTT
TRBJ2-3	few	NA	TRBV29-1	CSSRLGAALGTDTQYF	TGCAGCAGCAGACTTGGGGCGGCCCTAGGCACAGATACGCAGTATTTT
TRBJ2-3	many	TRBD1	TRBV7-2	CASSLGTGHTDTQYF	TGTGCCAGCAGCTTAGGGACAGGGCACACAGATACGCAGTATTTT
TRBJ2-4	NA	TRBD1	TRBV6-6	CASSYLTGIEAKNIQYF	TGTGCCAGCAGTTACCTGACAGGGATCGAGGCCAAAAACATTCAGTACTTC
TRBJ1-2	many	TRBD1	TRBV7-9	CASSRQGVYYGYTF	TGTGCCAGCAGCCGACAGGGGGTCTACTATGGCTACACCTTC
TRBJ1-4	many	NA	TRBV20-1	CSARDKGNVEKLFF	TGCAGTGCTAGAGATAAAGGGAATGTAGAAAAACTGTTTTTT
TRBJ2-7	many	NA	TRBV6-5	CASSPGGANHEQYF	TGTGCCAGCAGTCCCGGAGGGGCGAACCACGAGCAGTACTTC
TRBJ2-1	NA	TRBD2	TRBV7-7	CVSSPGLAGEQFF	TGTGTTAGCAGCCCCGGACTAGCGGGAGAGCAGTTCTTC
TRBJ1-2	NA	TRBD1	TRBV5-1	CASSQGDRNYGYTF	TGCGCCAGCTCCCAGGGGGACCGGAACTATGGCTACACCTTC